Below, 10 T cell receptor beta chains from the same sample are listed, as sequenced in a study of cytomegalovirus exposure and HLA in healthy donors. Amplification used 60 Vbeta primers and 13 Jbeta primers. Sequenced by immunoSEQ multiplex PCR; TCRdb stores in-frame clones only, minus some. The sample has about 110,000 clones, nearly 75% seen once. The sequencing input was PBMCs. The receptors stem from a man aged 25-45 years in good health and CMV-seropositive.

The chain joins TRBV7-2 to TRBJ2-3; D ambiguous. The germline V gene has CDR1 SGHTA and CDR2 FQGNSA. V dropped 2 bases and J dropped 4 bases, with 10 bases sitting between them. CDR3 length equals 14 residues. The CDR3 loop reads CASSLIAASDTQYF. CDR3 DNA: TGTGCCAGCAGCTTAATTGCGGCGTCAGATACGCAGTATTTT.

V is TRBV11-2 and J is TRBJ1-6, with 8 bases lining up with TRBD1. With V trimmed by 5 bases and J by 10 bases, 10 bases remained unmatched. The CDR3 runs to 15 residues. CDR1 SGHAT and CDR2 FQNNGV come from the germline V gene. CDR3 DNA: TGTGCCAGCAGCCTTCAACAGGGGGGTTGGTCACCCCTCCACTTT. It is translated as CASSLQQGGWSPLHF.

The gene calls are TRBV28 and TRBJ2-7, with no clear D. The CDR3 loop spans 12 amino acids. Germline V gene sequence: CDR1 MDHEN, CDR2 SYDVKM. V was trimmed by 7 bases and J by 0 bases, leaving 7 bases between them. The CDR3 sequence: CASISSSYEQYF. DNA for the CDR3: TGTGCCAGCATTAGCAGCTCCTACGAGCAGTACTTC.

The rearrangement links TRBV5-1 to TRBJ2-3; TRBD1 agrees at 8 bases. V was pared by 3 bases and J by 8 bases, with 11 bases of the junction left unmatched. CDR3 size: 15 residues. CDR1 is SGHRS, CDR2 YFSETQ, per germline. DNA of the CDR3: TGCGCCAGCAGCTCCTCACAGGGGGTCGCGCCTACGCAGTATTTT. It is translated as CASSSSQGVAPTQYF.

V gene TRBV19 combines with J gene TRBJ1-3, with no clear D. The germline gives CDR1 LNHDA, CDR2 SQIVND (reference sequence). V was pared by 3 bases and J by 0 bases, with 15 bases between. The CDR3 runs 17 residues. CDR3 sequence reads: CASSMIGERSSGNTIYF. DNA for the CDR3: TGTGCCAGTAGTATGATCGGGGAAAGGAGCTCTGGAAACACCATATATTTT.

This chain connects TRBV29-1 to TRBJ2-7; maybe TRBD1 (7 bases). Germline V gives CDR1 SQVTM, CDR2 ANQGSEA. V gave up 6 bases and J gave up 4 bases, with 16 bases separating them. This CDR3 spans 13 amino acids. CDR3 nucleotides: TGCAGCGTAGCCCGACAGGGAGGATACGAGCAGTACTTC. Translation gives CSVARQGGYEQYF.

V gene TRBV19 combines with J gene TRBJ1-2; 7 positions agree with TRBD1. This CDR3 comprises 14 residues. V dropped 6 bases and J dropped 1; count of bases not matched to a gene: 5. Germline V CDR1 and CDR2: LNHDA, SQIVND (reference sequence). This CDR3 reads CASRDRRLNYGYTF. CDR3 coding DNA: TGTGCCAGTAGGGACAGGCGGCTTAACTATGGCTACACCTTC. Full variable domain (outside the CDR3, taken from reference TRBV19 and TRBJ1-2): DGGITQSPKYLFRKEGQNVTLSCEQNLNHDAMYWYRQDPGQGLRLIYYSQIVNDFQKGDIAEGYSVSREKKESFPLTVTSAQKNPTAFYLCASRDRRLNYGYTFGSGTRLTVV.

The chain uses TRBV5-5 and TRBJ1-1, with a possible D match to TRBD1 (5 bases). The germline gives CDR1 SGHKS, CDR2 YYEKEE (reference sequence). V lost 4 bases and J 2 bases, leaving 18 bases between the germline ends. The CDR3 contains 16 residues. The chain's CDR3 is CASSGGGAEGNTEAFF. CDR3 bases: TGTGCCAGCAGCGGAGGCGGGGCGGAGGGAAACACTGAAGCTTTCTTT.

The chain is built from TRBV5-1 and TRBJ2-3, with 8 nucleotides matching TRBD2. V was clipped by 3 bases and J by 1 base; unmatched bases: 4. The germline CDR1 and CDR2 sequences are SGHRS and YFSETQ. The CDR3 has 15 residues. As DNA, the CDR3 is TGCGCCAGCAGCTCACGGGGGGGCGGCACAGATACGCAGTATTTT. This gives the protein CASSSRGGGTDTQYF.

This rearrangement joins TRBV5-1 to TRBJ2-5; TRBD1 matches 10 bases. Germline loops: CDR1 SGHRS, CDR2 YFSETQ. Trimming removed 3 bases from V and 5 bases from J; junction bases left unmatched: 7. This CDR3 has 15 amino acids. In nucleotides, the CDR3 is TGCGCCAGCAGCTGGACAGGGGGGACAGGGGAGACCCAGTACTTC. Translating gives CASSWTGGTGETQYF.